This T cell receptor beta chain was found in a study of blood T cells in healthy people across ages. This clonotype was found a few times. Antigen: not known. Primed by a sample-barcoded 5' primer and a J-beta primer mix, a second PCR proceeded for roughly 7 to 11 cycles. Each cDNA molecule carried a tag from a template-switch adaptor that contained 12 random nucleotides. TCRdb reanalysed the 5' RACE reads using MiXCR and keeps one entry per CDR3 protein. The sample has 1.5 million to 1.8 million distinct CDR3 sequences; about 45% are singletons. Isolation per sample recovered at least 6 million PBMCs. Broader study findings: Older age went with lower TCR beta diversity per million T cells, in a roughly linear way. The diversity estimates, figures obtained from one million T cells, were considered underestimates.

This TCR was recovered from a woman aged 18-29 years in good health. The sample consisted of blood.

The CDR3 nucleotides read TGTGCCAGCAGTTTAAAGGGTTCTGAGACTGAAGCTTTCTTT. Its protein product is CASSLKGSETEAFF. The J gene is TRBJ1-1, the V gene TRBV12-3 or TRBV12-4, with D hard to call. V was trimmed by 2 bases and J by 5 bases, leaving 12 bases between them. The CDR3 consists of 14 residues.